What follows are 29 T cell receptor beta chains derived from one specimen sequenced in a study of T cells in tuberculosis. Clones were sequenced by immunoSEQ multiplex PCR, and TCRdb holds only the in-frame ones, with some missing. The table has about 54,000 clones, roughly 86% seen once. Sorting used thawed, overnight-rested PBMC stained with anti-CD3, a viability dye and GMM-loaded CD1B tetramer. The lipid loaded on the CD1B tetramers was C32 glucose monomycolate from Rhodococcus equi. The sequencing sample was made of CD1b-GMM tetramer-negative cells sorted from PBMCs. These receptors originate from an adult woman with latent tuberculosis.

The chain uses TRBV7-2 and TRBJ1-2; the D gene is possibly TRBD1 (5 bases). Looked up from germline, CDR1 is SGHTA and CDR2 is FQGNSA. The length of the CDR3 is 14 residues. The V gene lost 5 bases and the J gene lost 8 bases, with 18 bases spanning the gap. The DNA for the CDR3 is TGTGCCAGCAGCCCGACCAGGGCTGAGAAGGGCTACACCTTC. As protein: CASSPTRAEKGYTF.

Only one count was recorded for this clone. CDR3 amino acids: CAWSELPGGELFF. The CDR3 DNA reads as TGTGCCTGGAGTGAACTCCCCGGCGGGGAGCTGTTTTTT. This chain uses TRBV30 with TRBJ2-2; D remains ambiguous. The CDR3 runs to 13 residues. Trimming left V 1 base short and J 7 bases short, with 10 bases between. Per germline, CDR1 GTSNPN and CDR2 SVGIG (reference sequence).

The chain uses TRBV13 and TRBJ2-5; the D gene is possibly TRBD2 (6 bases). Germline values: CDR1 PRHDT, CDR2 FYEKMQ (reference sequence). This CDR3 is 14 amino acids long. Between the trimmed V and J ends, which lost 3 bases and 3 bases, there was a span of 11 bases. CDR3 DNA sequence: TGTGCCAGCAGCTTTATGGCTAGCGAAGAGACCCAGTACTTC. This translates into CASSFMASEETQYF.

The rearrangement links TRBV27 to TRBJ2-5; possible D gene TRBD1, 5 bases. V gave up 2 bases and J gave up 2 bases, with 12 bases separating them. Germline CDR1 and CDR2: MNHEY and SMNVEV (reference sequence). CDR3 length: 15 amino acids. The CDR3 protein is CASSLGARPQETQYF. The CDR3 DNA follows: TGTGCCAGCAGTTTAGGGGCCAGACCACAAGAGACCCAGTACTTC.

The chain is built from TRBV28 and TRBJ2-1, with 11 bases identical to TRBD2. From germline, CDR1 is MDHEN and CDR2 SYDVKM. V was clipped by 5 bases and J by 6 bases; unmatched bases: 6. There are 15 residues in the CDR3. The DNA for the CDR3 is TGTGCCAGCAGTGATAGCGGGAGGGCCGGCAATGAGCAGTTCTTC. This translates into CASSDSGRAGNEQFF. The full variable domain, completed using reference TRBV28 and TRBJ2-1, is DVKVTQSSRYLVKRTGEKVFLECVQDMDHENMFWYRQDPGLGLRLIYFSYDVKMKEKGDIPEGYSVSREKKERFSLILESASTNQTSMYLCASSDSGRAGNEQFFGPGTRLTVL.

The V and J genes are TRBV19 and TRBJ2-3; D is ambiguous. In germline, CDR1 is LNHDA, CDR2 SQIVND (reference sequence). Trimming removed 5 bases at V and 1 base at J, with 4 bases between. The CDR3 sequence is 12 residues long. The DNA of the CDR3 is TGTGCCAGTAGTCCAGGCACAGATACGCAGTATTTT. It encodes CASSPGTDTQYF.

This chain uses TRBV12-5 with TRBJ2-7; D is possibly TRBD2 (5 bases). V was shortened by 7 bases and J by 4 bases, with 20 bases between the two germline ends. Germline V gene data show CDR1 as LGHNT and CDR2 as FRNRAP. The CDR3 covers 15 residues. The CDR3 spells CASAQTRDPEYEQYF. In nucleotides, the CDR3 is TGTGCTAGTGCCCAAACCCGGGATCCGGAGTACGAGCAGTACTTC.

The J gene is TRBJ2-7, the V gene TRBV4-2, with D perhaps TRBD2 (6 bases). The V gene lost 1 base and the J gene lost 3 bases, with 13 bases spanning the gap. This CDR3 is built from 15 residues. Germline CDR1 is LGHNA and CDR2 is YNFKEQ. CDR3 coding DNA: TGTGCCAGCAGCCAAGGTAGCGGTCCCTACTACGAGCAGTACTTC. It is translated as CASSQGSGPYYEQYF.

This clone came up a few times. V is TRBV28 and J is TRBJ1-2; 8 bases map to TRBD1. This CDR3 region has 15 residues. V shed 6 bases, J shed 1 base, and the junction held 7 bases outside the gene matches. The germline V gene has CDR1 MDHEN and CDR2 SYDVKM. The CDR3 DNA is TGTGCCAGCAGACCAACAGGGGGTGGTAACTATGGCTACACCTTC. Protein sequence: CASRPTGGGNYGYTF.

The chain's CDR3 is CASSLSAAVTDTQYF. As DNA, the CDR3 is TGTGCCAGCAGCTTAAGCGCGGCGGTCACAGATACGCAGTATTTT. V usage is TRBV7-9 and J usage is TRBJ2-3; D uncertain. The CDR3 spans 15 residues. Germline CDR1 is SEHNR and CDR2 is FQNEAQ (reference sequence). V lost 2 bases to trimming and J lost 2 bases, with 11 bases between them.

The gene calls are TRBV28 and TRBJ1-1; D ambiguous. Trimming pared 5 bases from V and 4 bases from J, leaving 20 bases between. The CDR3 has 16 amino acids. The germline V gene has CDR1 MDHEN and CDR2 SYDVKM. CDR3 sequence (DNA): TGTGCCAGCAGTACCACCGCTGAGATACGGGGCACTGAAGCTTTCTTT. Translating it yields CASSTTAEIRGTEAFF.

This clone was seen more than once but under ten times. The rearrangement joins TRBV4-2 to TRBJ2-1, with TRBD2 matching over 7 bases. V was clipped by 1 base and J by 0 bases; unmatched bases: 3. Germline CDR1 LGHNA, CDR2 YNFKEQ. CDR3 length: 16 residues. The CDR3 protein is CASSQAGGGSYNEQFF. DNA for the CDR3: TGTGCCAGCAGCCAAGCTGGCGGGGGCTCCTACAATGAGCAGTTCTTC.

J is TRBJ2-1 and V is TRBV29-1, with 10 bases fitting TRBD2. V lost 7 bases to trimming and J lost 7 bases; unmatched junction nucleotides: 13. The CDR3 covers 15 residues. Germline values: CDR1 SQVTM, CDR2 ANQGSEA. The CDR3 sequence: CSAVGASGSTNEQFF. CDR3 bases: TGCAGCGCCGTAGGGGCTAGCGGGAGTACTAATGAGCAGTTCTTC.

CDR3 sequence (DNA): TGTGCCAGCACCAAAGACAGGTTCTCTGGAAACACCATATATTTT. Translated: CASTKDRFSGNTIYF. The chain carries TRBV11-2 and TRBJ1-3; tentative D call: TRBD1 (6 bases). The CDR3 covers 15 residues. Trimming pared 7 bases from V and 0 bases from J, leaving 13 bases between. Germline values: CDR1 SGHAT, CDR2 FQNNGV.

CDR3 loop: CASSPGQNYGYTF. DNA for the CDR3: TGTGCCAGCAGCCCGGGACAGAACTATGGCTACACCTTC. V and J are TRBV11-2 and TRBJ1-2, with TRBD1 matching 7 bases. The CDR3 contains 13 residues. V dropped 5 bases and J dropped 2; count of bases not matched to a gene: 2. Germline CDR1 SGHAT, CDR2 FQNNGV.

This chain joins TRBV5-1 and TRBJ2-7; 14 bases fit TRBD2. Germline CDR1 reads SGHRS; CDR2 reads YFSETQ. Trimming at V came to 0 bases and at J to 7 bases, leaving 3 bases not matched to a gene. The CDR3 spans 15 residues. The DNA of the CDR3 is TGCGCCAGCAGCTTGGTTGGGACTAGCGGGGGTGAGCAGTACTTC. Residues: CASSLVGTSGGEQYF.

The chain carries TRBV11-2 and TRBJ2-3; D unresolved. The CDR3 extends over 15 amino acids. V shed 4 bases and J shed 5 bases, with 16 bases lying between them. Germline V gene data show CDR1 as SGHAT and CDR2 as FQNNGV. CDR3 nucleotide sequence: TGTGCCAGCAGCTCCTGGGCAGGTGACATAGATACGCAGTATTTT. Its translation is CASSSWAGDIDTQYF.

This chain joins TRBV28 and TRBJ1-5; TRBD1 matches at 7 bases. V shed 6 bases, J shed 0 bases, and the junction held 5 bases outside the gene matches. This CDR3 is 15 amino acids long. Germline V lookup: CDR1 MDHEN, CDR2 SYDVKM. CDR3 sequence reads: CASSQGQPSNQPQHF. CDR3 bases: TGTGCCAGCAGCCAGGGACAGCCTAGCAATCAGCCCCAGCATTTT.

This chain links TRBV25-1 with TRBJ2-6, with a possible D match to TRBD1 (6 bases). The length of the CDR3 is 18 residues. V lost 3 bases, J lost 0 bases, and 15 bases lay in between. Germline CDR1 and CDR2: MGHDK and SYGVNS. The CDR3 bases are TGTGCCAGCAGTGAGGTCCAGGGGATTCACTCTGGGGCCAACGTCCTGACTTTC. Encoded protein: CASSEVQGIHSGANVLTF.

This CDR3 is CASSFQGLGNTIYF. Written as DNA, the CDR3 is TGTGCCAGCAGCTTCCAGGGTCTTGGAAACACCATATATTTT. The chain employs TRBV5-6 and TRBJ1-3, with a tentative D call TRBD1 (5 bases). Germline V CDR1 and CDR2: SGHDT, YYEEEE. The CDR3 covers 14 residues. The V end lost 2 bases, the J end lost 3 bases, and 9 bases lay between the germline ends. Complete variable domain (other parts from reference TRBV5-6 and TRBJ1-3): DAGVTQSPTHLIKTRGQQVTLRCSPKSGHDTVSWYQQALGQGPQFIFQYYEEEERQRGNFPDRFSGHQFPNYSSELNVNALLLGDSALYLCASSFQGLGNTIYFGEGSWLTVV.

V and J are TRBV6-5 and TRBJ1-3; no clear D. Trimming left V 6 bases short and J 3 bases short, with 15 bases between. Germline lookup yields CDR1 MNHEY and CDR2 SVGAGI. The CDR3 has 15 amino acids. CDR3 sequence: CASRAGRGNGNTIYF. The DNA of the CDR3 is TGTGCCAGCAGAGCGGGTAGAGGGAATGGAAACACCATATATTTT.

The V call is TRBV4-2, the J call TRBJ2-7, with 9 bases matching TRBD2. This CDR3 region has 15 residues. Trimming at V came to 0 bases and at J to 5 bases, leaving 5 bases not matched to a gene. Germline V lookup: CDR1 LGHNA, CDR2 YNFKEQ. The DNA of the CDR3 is TGTGCCAGCAGCCAAGAGCGGGAGGGCTATAACGAGCAGTACTTC. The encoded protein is CASSQEREGYNEQYF.

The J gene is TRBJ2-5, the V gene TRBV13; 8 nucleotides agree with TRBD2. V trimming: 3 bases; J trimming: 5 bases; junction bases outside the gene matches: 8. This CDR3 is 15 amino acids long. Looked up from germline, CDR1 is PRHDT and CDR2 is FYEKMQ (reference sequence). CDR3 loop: CASSFLGGAAETQYF. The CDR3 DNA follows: TGTGCCAGCAGCTTCCTCGGGGGGGCCGCGGAGACCCAGTACTTC. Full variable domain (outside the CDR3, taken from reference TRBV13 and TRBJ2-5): AAGVIQSPRHLIKEKRETATLKCYPIPRHDTVYWYQQGPGQDPQFLISFYEKMQSDKGSIPDRFSAQQFSDYHSELNMSSLELGDSALYFCASSFLGGAAETQYFGPGTRLLVL.

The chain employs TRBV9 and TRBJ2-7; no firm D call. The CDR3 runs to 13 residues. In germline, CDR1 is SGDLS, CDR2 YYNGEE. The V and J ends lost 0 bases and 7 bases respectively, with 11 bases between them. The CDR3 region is CASSVEAQTEQYF. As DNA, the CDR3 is TGTGCCAGCAGCGTAGAAGCTCAGACTGAGCAGTACTTC.

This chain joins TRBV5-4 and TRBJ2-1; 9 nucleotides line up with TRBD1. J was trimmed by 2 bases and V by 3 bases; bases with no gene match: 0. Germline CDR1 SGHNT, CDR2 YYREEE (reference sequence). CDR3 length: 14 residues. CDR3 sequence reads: CASSWDRAYNEQFF. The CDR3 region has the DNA TGTGCCAGCAGCTGGGACAGGGCCTACAATGAGCAGTTCTTC.

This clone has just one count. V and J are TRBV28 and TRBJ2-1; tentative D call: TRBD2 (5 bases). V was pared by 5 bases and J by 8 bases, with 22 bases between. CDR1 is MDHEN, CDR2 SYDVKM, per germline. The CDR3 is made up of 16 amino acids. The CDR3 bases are TGTGCCAGCAGTCCCTCCCACAGCGGAAGCCCCTATGAGCAGTTCTTC. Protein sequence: CASSPSHSGSPYEQFF.

For the CDR3, the DNA is TGTGCCATTCACTCCGGGACTAGCGGGAGAGCCTATGAGCAGTTCTTC. Protein product: CAIHSGTSGRAYEQFF. The gene calls are TRBV10-3 and TRBJ2-1, with TRBD2 identical over 14 bases. Trimming at V came to 9 bases and at J to 8 bases, leaving 12 bases not matched to a gene. CDR1 ENHRY and CDR2 SYGVKD come from the germline V gene. The CDR3 runs to 16 residues.

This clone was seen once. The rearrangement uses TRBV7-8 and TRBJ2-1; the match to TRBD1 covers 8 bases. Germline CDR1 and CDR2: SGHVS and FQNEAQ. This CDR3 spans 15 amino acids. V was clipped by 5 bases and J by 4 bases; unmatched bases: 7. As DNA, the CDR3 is TGTGCCAGCAGCACCGGACAGGGAGCTTACAATGAGCAGTTCTTC. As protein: CASSTGQGAYNEQFF. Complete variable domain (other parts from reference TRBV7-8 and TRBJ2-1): GAGVSQSPRYKVAKRGQDVALRCDPISGHVSLFWYQQALGQGPEFLTYFQNEAQLDKSGLPSDRFFAERPEGSVSTLKIQRTQQEDSAVYLCASSTGQGAYNEQFFGPGTRLTVL.

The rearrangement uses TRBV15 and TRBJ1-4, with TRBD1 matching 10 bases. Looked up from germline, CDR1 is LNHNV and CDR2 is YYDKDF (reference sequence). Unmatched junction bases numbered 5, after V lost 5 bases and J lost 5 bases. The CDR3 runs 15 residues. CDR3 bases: TGTGCCACCAGCCCCGGGACAGGGGACAATGAAAAACTGTTTTTT. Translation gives CATSPGTGDNEKLFF.